This T cell receptor (beta chain) was captured by sequencing in a study of human T cells and chemical hapten exposure. Via MiXCR, TCRdb re-called the RACE reads, giving one row per CDR3 protein. There are 74,000 or so distinct CDR3 sequences in the sample; 12% occur only once, and 3.5% lies in the top ten. This clonotype showed up many times. V was shortened by 4 bases and J by 5 bases, with 11 bases between the two germline ends. This CDR3 spans 13 amino acids. Germline V gene lookup returns CDR1 SGHTA and CDR2 FQGNSA. This sample's time point: patch test 1, 2 weeks after DPC sensitization. The treatment denotes: therapeutic diphenylcyclopropenone sensitization with weekly scalp DPC.

The TCR sequence derives from a woman in her sixties with alopecia areata. Some clones in this sample may be carry-over from other donors' samples. This chain joins TRBV7-2 and TRBJ2-5; a possible D gene is TRBD2 (6 bases). The sequencing used whole blood, collected in connection with sensitization to the hapten diphenylcyclopropenone (DPC). CDR3 region: CASSSPGRETQYF. CDR3 in DNA: TGTGCCAGCAGCTCCCCGGGGAGGGAGACCCAGTACTTC.